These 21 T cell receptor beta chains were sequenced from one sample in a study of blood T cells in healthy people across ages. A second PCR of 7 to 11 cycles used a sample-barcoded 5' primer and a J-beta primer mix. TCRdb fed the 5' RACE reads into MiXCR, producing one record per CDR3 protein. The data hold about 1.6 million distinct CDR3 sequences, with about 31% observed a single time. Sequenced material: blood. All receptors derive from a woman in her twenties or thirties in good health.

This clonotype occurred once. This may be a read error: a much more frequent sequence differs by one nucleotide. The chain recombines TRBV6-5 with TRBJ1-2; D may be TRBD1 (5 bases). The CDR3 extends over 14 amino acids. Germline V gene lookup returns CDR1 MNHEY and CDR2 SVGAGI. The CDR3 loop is CASSPGTVNYGSTF. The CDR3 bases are TGTGCCAGCAGCCCCGGGACGGTTAACTATGGCTCCACCTTC.

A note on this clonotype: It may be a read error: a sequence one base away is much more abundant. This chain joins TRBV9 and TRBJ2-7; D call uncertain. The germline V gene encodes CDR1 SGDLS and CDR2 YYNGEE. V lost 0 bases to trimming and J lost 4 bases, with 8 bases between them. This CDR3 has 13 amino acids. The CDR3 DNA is TGTGCCAGCAGCGTAGCGGTAGATTACGAGCAGTACTTC. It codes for CASSVAVDYEQYF. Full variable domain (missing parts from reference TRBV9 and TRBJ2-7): DSGVTQTPKHLITATGQRVTLRCSPRSGDLSVYWYQQSLDQGLQFLIQYYNGEERAKGNILERFSAQQFPDLHSELNLSSLELGDSALYFCASSVAVDYEQYFGPGTRLTVT.

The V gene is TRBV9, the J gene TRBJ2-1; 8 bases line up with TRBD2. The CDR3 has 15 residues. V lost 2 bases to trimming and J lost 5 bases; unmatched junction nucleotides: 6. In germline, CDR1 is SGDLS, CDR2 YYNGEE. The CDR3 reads CASSVSLAGNNEQFF. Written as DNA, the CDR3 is TGTGCCAGCAGCGTGAGCCTAGCGGGTAACAATGAGCAGTTCTTC.

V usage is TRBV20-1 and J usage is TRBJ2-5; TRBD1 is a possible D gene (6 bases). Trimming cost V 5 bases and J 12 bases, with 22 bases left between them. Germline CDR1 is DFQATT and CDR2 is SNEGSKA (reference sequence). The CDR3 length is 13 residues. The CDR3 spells CSADTGSKGWEYF. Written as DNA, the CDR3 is TGCAGTGCTGACACAGGGAGTAAGGGGTGGGAGTACTTC.

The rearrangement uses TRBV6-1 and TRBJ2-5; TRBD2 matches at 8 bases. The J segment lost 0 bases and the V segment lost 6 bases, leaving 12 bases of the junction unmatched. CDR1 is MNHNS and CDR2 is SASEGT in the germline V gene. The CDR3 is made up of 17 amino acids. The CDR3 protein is CASRTREASGYQETQYF. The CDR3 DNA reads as TGTGCCAGCAGGACGAGGGAGGCTAGCGGGTACCAAGAGACCCAGTACTTC.

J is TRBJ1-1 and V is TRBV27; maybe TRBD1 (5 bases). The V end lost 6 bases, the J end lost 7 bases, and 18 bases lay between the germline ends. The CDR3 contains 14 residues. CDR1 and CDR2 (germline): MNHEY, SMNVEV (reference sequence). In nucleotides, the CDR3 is TGTGCCAGCAGACCGGGCTCTGGGGGGATTGAAGCTTTCTTT. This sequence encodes CASRPGSGGIEAFF.

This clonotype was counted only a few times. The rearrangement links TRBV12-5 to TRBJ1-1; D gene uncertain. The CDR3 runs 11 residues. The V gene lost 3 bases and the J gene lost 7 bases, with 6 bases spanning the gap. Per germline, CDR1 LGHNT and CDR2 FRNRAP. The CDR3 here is CASGLGYEAFF. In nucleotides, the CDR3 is TGTGCTAGTGGTTTAGGGTATGAAGCTTTCTTT.

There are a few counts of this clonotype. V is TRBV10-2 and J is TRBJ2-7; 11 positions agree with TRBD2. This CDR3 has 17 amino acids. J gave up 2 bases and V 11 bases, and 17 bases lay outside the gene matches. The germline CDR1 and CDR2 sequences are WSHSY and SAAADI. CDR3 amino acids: CAGPDRVGLAGPYEQYF. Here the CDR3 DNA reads TGCGCCGGACCCGACAGGGTCGGACTAGCGGGCCCCTACGAGCAGTACTTC.

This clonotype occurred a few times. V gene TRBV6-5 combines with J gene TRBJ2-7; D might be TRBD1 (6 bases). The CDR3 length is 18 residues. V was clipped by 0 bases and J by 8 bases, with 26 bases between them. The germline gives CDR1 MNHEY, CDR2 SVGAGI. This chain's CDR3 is CASSYSTPLDRPQYKQYF. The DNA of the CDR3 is TGTGCCAGCAGTTACTCCACCCCTCTCGACAGGCCCCAGTACAAGCAGTACTTC.

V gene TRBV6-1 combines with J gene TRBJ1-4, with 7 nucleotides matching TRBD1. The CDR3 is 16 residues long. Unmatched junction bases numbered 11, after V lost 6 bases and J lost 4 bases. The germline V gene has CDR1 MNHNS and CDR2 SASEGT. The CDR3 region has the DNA TGTGCCAGCAGGGTGACAGGGCTCTGGGATAATGAAAAACTGTTTTTT. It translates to CASRVTGLWDNEKLFF.

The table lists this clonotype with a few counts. The DNA for the CDR3 is TGCAGTGCTACGGGGGTGTCGCAAGAGACCCAGTACTTC. This translates into CSATGVSQETQYF. V gene TRBV20-1 combines with J gene TRBJ2-7; tentatively, D is TRBD2 (6 bases). The last part of the DNA fits TRBJ2-5 better; the J call may be wrong. Germline V CDR1 and CDR2: DFQATT, SNEGSKA (reference sequence). This CDR3 has 13 residues.

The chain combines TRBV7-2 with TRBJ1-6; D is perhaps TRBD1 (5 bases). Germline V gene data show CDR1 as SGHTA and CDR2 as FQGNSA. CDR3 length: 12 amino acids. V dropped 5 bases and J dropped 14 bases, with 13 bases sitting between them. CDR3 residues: CASSPTAPSLHF. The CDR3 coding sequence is TGTGCCAGCAGCCCGACAGCCCCTTCCCTCCACTTT.

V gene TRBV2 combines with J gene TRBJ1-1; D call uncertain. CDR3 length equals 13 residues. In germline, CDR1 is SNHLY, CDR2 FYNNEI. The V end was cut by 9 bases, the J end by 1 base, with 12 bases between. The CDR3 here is CARVPPENTEAFF. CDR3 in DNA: TGTGCCAGAGTGCCACCAGAGAACACTGAAGCTTTCTTT.

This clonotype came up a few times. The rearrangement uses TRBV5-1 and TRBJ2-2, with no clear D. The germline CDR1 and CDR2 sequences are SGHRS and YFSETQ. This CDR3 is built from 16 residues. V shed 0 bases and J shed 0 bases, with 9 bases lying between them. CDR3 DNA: TGCGCCAGCAGCTTGGCAGTGCTAGCGAACACCGGGGAGCTGTTTTTT. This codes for CASSLAVLANTGELFF. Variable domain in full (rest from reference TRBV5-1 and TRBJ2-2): KAGVTQTPRYLIKTRGQQVTLSCSPISGHRSVSWYQQTPGQGLQFLFEYFSETQRNKGNFPGRFSGRQFSNSRSEMNVSTLELGDSALYLCASSLAVLANTGELFFGEGSRLTVL.

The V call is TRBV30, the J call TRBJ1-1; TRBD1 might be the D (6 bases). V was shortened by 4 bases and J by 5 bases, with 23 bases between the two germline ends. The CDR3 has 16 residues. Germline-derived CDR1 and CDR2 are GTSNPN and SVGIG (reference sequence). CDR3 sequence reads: CAWTSLPGVGHTEAFF. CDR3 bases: TGTGCCTGGACCTCCCTCCCGGGGGTGGGACATACTGAAGCTTTCTTT. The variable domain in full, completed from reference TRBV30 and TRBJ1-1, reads SQTIHQWPATLVQPVGSPLSLECTVEGTSNPNLYWYRQAAGRGLQLLFYSVGIGQISSEVPQNLSASRPQDRQFILSSKKLLLSDSGFYLCAWTSLPGVGHTEAFFGQGTRLTVV.

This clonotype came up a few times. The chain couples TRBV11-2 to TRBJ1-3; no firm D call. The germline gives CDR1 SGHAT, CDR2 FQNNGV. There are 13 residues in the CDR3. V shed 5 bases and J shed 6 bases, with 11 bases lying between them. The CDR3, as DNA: TGTGCCAGCAGCGTCCGAGTAGTAAACACCATATATTTT. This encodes CASSVRVVNTIYF. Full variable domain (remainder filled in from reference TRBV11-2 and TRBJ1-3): EAGVAQSPRYKIIEKRQSVAFWCNPISGHATLYWYQQILGQGPKLLIQFQNNGVVDDSQLPKDRFSAERLKGVDSTLKIQPAKLEDSAVYLCASSVRVVNTIYFGEGSWLTVV.

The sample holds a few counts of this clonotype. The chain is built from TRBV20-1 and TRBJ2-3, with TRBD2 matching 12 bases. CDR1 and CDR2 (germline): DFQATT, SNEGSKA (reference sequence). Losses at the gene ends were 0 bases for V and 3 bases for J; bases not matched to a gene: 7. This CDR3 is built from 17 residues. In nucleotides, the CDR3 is TGCAGTGCTAGAGATAGACTAGCGGGAGTCCGTACAGATACGCAGTATTTT. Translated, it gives CSARDRLAGVRTDTQYF.

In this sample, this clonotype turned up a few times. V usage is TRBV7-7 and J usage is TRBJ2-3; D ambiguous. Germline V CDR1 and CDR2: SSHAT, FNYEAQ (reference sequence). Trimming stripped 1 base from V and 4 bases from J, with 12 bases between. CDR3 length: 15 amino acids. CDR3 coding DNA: TGTGCCAGCAGCTTAGGCGTCGGATCCTCAGATACGCAGTATTTT. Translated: CASSLGVGSSDTQYF.

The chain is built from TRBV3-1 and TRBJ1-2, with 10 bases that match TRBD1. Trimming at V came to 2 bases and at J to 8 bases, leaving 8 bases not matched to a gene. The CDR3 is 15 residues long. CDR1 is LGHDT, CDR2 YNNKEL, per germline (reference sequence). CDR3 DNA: TGTGCCAGCAGCCAAAATCCGGGACAGGGGCGAGGCTACACCTTC. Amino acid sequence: CASSQNPGQGRGYTF.

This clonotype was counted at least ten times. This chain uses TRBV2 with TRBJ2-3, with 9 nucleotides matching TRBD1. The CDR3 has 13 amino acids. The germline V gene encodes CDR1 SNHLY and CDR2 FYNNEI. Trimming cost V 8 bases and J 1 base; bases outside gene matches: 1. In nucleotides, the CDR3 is TGTGCCAGCCGGGACAGGGGCACAGATACGCAGTATTTT. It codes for CASRDRGTDTQYF.

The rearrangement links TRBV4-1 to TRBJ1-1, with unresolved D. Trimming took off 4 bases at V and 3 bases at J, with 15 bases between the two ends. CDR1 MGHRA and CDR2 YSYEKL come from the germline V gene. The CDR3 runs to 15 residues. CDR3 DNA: TGCGCCAGCAGCCCCGAGGCGGGGTTGGACACTGAAGCTTTCTTT. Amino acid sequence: CASSPEAGLDTEAFF.